The subject of this entry is one TCR beta chain. The entry originates in a study of shared T cell receptors in the human thymus. The ends lost 5 bases at V and 4 bases at J; junction bases unmatched: 8. The germline V gene encodes CDR1 MDHEN and CDR2 SYDVKM. CDR3 length equals 15 residues. The assay was immunoSEQ multiplex PCR, and TCRdb's table has in-frame clones only and misses some. In the table there are hundreds of thousands of clones, around 87% of which are singletons. Another study also made use of these data, one on human thymus T cells.

Material: thymocytes. The chain employs TRBV28 and TRBJ2-1; 7 positions match TRBD2. The sequence was obtained from a boy younger than two with a congenital heart defect. CDR3 in amino acids: CASSPGLNFYNEQFF. The CDR3 DNA sequence: TGTGCCAGCAGTCCGGGACTAAACTTTTACAATGAGCAGTTCTTC.